This T cell receptor (beta chain) was sequenced in a study of OX40 agonist ivuxolimab in advanced cancers. Whole-study findings and limits: Low clonal expansion, among the lowest seen, marked partial responders at 0.1-3.0 mg/kg.

Sequencing used immunoSEQ multiplex PCR; TCRdb keeps in-frame clones, though not all of them. Among about 50,000 clones listed, almost 85% were seen once. Germline V gives CDR1 MNHNY, CDR2 SVGAGI (reference sequence). The CDR3 consists of 13 residues. The V gene end was trimmed by 7 bases and the J gene end by 7 bases; junction bases not matched to a gene: 7. As regards this clone: Its antigen is undetermined.

This clonotype was sampled from an adult with an advanced solid tumor such as melanoma, head and neck, liver or kidney cancer. This rearrangement joins TRBV6-6 to TRBJ2-7, with 10 bases lining up with TRBD2. Sequencing used CD4+ or CD8+ T cells sorted from blood, obtained in a trial of the OX40 agonist ivuxolimab. The CDR3 spells CASNQAGGYEQYF. CDR3 coding DNA: TGTGCCAGCAACCAAGCGGGAGGGTATGAGCAGTACTTC.